One and the same sample provided the 28 T cell receptor beta chains below, sequenced in a study of beta chain features in type 1 diabetes. The study reverse transcribed the entire isolated RNA, so it sequenced expressed TCRB transcripts. TCRdb's copy holds only in-frame clones and misses some; the assay was immunoSEQ multiplex PCR. The sample holds 110,000 to 150,000 clones, roughly 7.2% seen once. Sequencing was performed on central memory CD4+ T cells from blood. Receptor source: a woman aged 25 to 39 in good health.

The rearrangement links TRBV6-5 to TRBJ2-7; a weak D match, TRBD2 (6 bases). Trimming pared 10 bases from V and 5 bases from J, leaving 18 bases between. The germline gives CDR1 MNHEY, CDR2 SVGAGI. The length of the CDR3 is 13 residues. DNA for the CDR3: TGTGCCATCACTGGGACTCCCAGGGACGAGCAGTACTTC. Protein sequence: CAITGTPRDEQYF.

Only a few counts were recorded for this clone. The chain joins TRBV9 to TRBJ2-2, with 7 positions matching TRBD2. The length of the CDR3 is 16 residues. Germline CDR1 reads SGDLS; CDR2 reads YYNGEE. V shed 3 bases, J shed 4 bases, and the junction held 9 bases outside the gene matches. The CDR3 DNA follows: TGTGCCAGCAGCGACGCGGGGGTAATTGGCACCGGGGAGCTGTTTTTT. It is translated as CASSDAGVIGTGELFF.

This chain uses TRBV18 with TRBJ1-1; D may be TRBD1 (5 bases). Germline CDR1 is KGHSH and CDR2 is LQKENI. The V end lost 5 bases, the J end lost 7 bases, and 11 bases lay between the germline ends. The CDR3 loop spans 12 amino acids. As DNA, the CDR3 is TGTGCCAGCTCAGCTCAACAGGTTGAAGCTTTCTTT. Its translation is CASSAQQVEAFF.

In this sample, this clone turned up a few times. The chain uses TRBV6-6 and TRBJ1-2, with TRBD1 as a possible D gene (6 bases). Germline-derived CDR1 and CDR2 are MNHNY and SVGAGI (reference sequence). CDR3 length: 13 amino acids. Trimming stripped 5 bases from V and 7 bases from J, with 14 bases between. The CDR3 loop reads CASSEGRGSGYTF. In DNA, the CDR3 is TGTGCCAGCAGTGAGGGCAGGGGATCTGGCTACACCTTC.

This clone was picked up a small number of times. The V call is TRBV5-4, the J call TRBJ2-6; 9 bases are shared with TRBD1. Germline-derived CDR1 and CDR2 are SGHNT and YYREEE (reference sequence). Trimming took 1 base from V and 2 from J; bases not matched to a gene: 7. CDR3 size: 18 residues. The DNA for the CDR3 is TGTGCCAGCAGCTTGCCGGGACAGGGCTTTCCTGGGGCCAACGTCCTGACTTTC. This codes for CASSLPGQGFPGANVLTF.

The gene calls are TRBV5-1 and TRBJ2-5; 7 positions agree with TRBD1. The CDR3 is 15 amino acids. J gave up 2 bases and V 4 bases, and 8 bases lay outside the gene matches. The germline gives CDR1 SGHRS, CDR2 YFSETQ. CDR3 DNA sequence: TGCGCCAGCAGCCTGCAGGGACAGAGACAAGAGACCCAGTACTTC. This gives the protein CASSLQGQRQETQYF.

The rearrangement uses TRBV7-2 and TRBJ1-1; possible D gene TRBD1, 5 bases. V was pared by 2 bases and J by 1 base, with 8 bases between. Germline values: CDR1 SGHTA, CDR2 FQGNSA. This CDR3 comprises 14 residues. This CDR3 reads CASSLSDRNTEAFF. CDR3 sequence (DNA): TGTGCCAGCAGCTTATCTGACAGGAACACTGAAGCTTTCTTT. Full variable domain (outside the CDR3, taken from reference TRBV7-2 and TRBJ1-1): GAGVSQSPSNKVTEKGKDVELRCDPISGHTALYWYRQSLGQGLEFLIYFQGNSAPDKSGLPSDRFSAERTGGSVSTLTIQRTQQEDSAVYLCASSLSDRNTEAFFGQGTRLTVV.

The V gene is TRBV7-8, the J gene TRBJ2-3; weak D call: TRBD2 (7 bases). The CDR3 is made up of 20 amino acids. The V gene's germline CDR1 is SGHVS and CDR2 FQNEAQ. V was shortened by 1 base and J by 11 bases, with 34 bases between the two germline ends. This CDR3 reads CASSLGILAASGDRGWGQYF. The CDR3 DNA reads as TGTGCCAGCAGCTTAGGCATACTCGCGGCTAGCGGAGATAGGGGGTGGGGGCAGTATTTT. The full variable domain, rest sourced from reference TRBV7-8 and TRBJ2-3, is GAGVSQSPRYKVAKRGQDVALRCDPISGHVSLFWYQQALGQGPEFLTYFQNEAQLDKSGLPSDRFFAERPEGSVSTLKIQRTQQEDSAVYLCASSLGILAASGDRGWGQYFGPGTRLTVL.

This clone appeared a few times. The chain carries TRBV4-3 and TRBJ1-2; 7 nucleotides align to TRBD1. The CDR3 length is 19 residues. J lost 1 base, V lost 0 bases, and 14 bases had no gene match. Germline CDR1 LGHNA, CDR2 YSLEER. CDR3 nucleotide sequence: TGCGCCAGCAGCCAAGATCTGGGCTCCCCGGGACAGCTTAACTATGGCTACACCTTC. Protein sequence: CASSQDLGSPGQLNYGYTF.

The chain employs TRBV6-1 and TRBJ1-2; D unresolved. The germline V and J ends were trimmed by 5 bases and 4 bases, with 14 bases remaining between them. From germline, CDR1 is MNHNS and CDR2 SASEGT. This CDR3 has 14 residues. CDR3 protein: CASSPYSEGYGYTF. The DNA of the CDR3 is TGTGCCAGCAGTCCTTATTCGGAGGGCTATGGCTACACCTTC.

This clone was counted a few times. The genes are TRBV15 and TRBJ1-1; a weak D match, TRBD1 (5 bases). The CDR3 length is 13 residues. The V end lost 0 bases, the J end lost 10 bases, and 12 bases lay between the germline ends. The germline V gene has CDR1 LNHNV and CDR2 YYDKDF (reference sequence). CDR3 residues: CATSRDLGGIAFF. The CDR3, as DNA: TGTGCCACCAGCAGAGATTTGGGGGGGATAGCTTTCTTT.

This clone was counted between two and nine times. The gene calls are TRBV25-1 and TRBJ2-1; 15 bases are a match to TRBD2. Per the germline V gene, CDR1 is MGHDK and CDR2 is SYGVNS. This CDR3 has 14 residues. V gave up 4 bases and J gave up 10 bases; unmatched junction bases: 2. The CDR3 DNA reads TGTGCCAGCAGTGTCGGGACTAGCGGGAGGGAGCAGTTCTTC. Its protein is CASSVGTSGREQFF.

The chain has TRBV29-1 and TRBJ1-3; D remains unclear. Germline values: CDR1 SQVTM, CDR2 ANQGSEA. With 7 bases removed from V and 2 bases from J, the gap between germline ends came to 12 bases. The CDR3 consists of 13 residues. The CDR3 protein is CSALLPPGNTIYF. The CDR3 DNA reads as TGCAGCGCCTTACTTCCCCCTGGAAACACCATATATTTT. The full variable domain, completed using reference TRBV29-1 and TRBJ1-3, is SAVISQKPSRDICQRGTSLTIQCQVDSQVTMMFWYRQQPGQSLTLIATANQGSEATYESGFVIDKFPISRPNLTFSTLTVSNMSPEDSSIYLCSALLPPGNTIYFGEGSWLTVV.

This clone came up a few times. V usage is TRBV4-1 and J usage is TRBJ1-1; 9 bases agree with TRBD1. This CDR3 has 16 residues. V lost 6 bases, J lost 1 base, and 9 bases stayed unmatched. CDR1 and CDR2 (germline): MGHRA, YSYEKL. The CDR3 sequence is CASSLNPGQGNTEAFF. CDR3 in DNA: TGCGCCAGCAGTCTAAATCCGGGACAGGGGAACACTGAAGCTTTCTTT.

Ten or more counts support this clone. CDR3 amino acids: CASSSSRTGGQETQYF. In DNA, the CDR3 is TGTGCCAGCAGCTCCTCTAGGACGGGAGGGCAAGAGACCCAGTACTTC. The V call is TRBV9, the J call TRBJ2-5; 8 nucleotides align to TRBD2. Trimming at V came to 4 bases and at J to 2 bases, leaving 10 bases not matched to a gene. The CDR3 contains 16 residues. Germline values: CDR1 SGDLS, CDR2 YYNGEE.

This chain links TRBV28 with TRBJ2-5; a possible D gene is TRBD1 (5 bases). Judging by the DNA end, TRBJ2-7 fits better; the J call may be wrong. This CDR3 is built from 14 residues. Germline V gene lookup returns CDR1 MDHEN and CDR2 SYDVKM. The CDR3 is CASSPQDNPYEQYF. The CDR3 nucleotides read TGTGCCAGCAGTCCGCAGGACAACCCCTACGAGCAGTACTTC.

This clone was detected ten times or more. The chain links TRBV30 to TRBJ2-7; TRBD2 is a possible D gene (5 bases). In germline, CDR1 is GTSNPN, CDR2 SVGIG (reference sequence). CDR3 length equals 13 residues. With 1 base removed from V and 2 bases from J, the gap between germline ends came to 9 bases. Written as DNA, the CDR3 is TGTGCCTGGAGTGGGCGGGTGGCCTACGAGCAGTACTTC. As protein: CAWSGRVAYEQYF.

The chain links TRBV10-3 to TRBJ1-5; 7 nucleotides line up with TRBD1. The germline gives CDR1 ENHRY, CDR2 SYGVKD. V shed 6 bases and J 4 bases; nucleotides not matched to a gene: 3. The length of the CDR3 is 13 residues. In nucleotides, the CDR3 is TGTGCCATCAGACAGGGACAGAATCAGCCCCAGCATTTT. Translation gives CAIRQGQNQPQHF.

This clone was recorded at least ten times. J is TRBJ2-5 and V is TRBV5-6; D possibly corresponds to TRBD1 (6 bases). The V end lost 0 bases, the J end lost 7 bases, and 10 bases lay between the germline ends. Germline V gene lookup returns CDR1 SGHDT and CDR2 YYEEEE. The CDR3 is made up of 13 amino acids. The CDR3 coding sequence is TGTGCCAGCAGCTTGGGCCAGGGGTTGACCCAGTACTTC. Its translation: CASSLGQGLTQYF. The full variable domain, in which reference TRBV5-6 and TRBJ2-5 provide the parts outside the CDR3, is DAGVTQSPTHLIKTRGQQVTLRCSPKSGHDTVSWYQQALGQGPQFIFQYYEEEERQRGNFPDRFSGHQFPNYSSELNVNALLLGDSALYLCASSLGQGLTQYFGPGTRLLVL.

A few counts support this clone. In the same sample, other DNA sequences code for this CDR3. This chain joins TRBV7-9 and TRBJ2-3, with 8 bases identical to TRBD2. This CDR3 is built from 16 residues. V was clipped by 3 bases and J by 0 bases; unmatched bases: 5. Germline-derived CDR1 and CDR2 are SEHNR and FQNEAQ (reference sequence). The DNA for the CDR3 is TGTGCCAGCAGCTTTATAGCGGGGCCTAGCACAGATACGCAGTATTTT. This codes for CASSFIAGPSTDTQYF.

The chain recombines TRBV5-4 with TRBJ2-1, with D possibly TRBD2 on 5 matching bases. Trimming shortened V by 3 bases and J by 6 bases, and 10 bases separated the two germline ends. The CDR3 runs 13 residues. CDR1 is SGHNT and CDR2 is YYREEE in the germline V gene (reference sequence). CDR3 protein: CASSSQRSNEQFF. The CDR3 coding sequence is TGTGCCAGCAGCTCCCAGCGGAGCAATGAGCAGTTCTTC.

This clone turned up a few times. The chain couples TRBV5-6 to TRBJ1-1; 8 bases are shared with TRBD1. V lost 4 bases, J lost 2 bases, and 13 bases stayed unmatched. This CDR3 spans 17 amino acids. Germline V lookup: CDR1 SGHDT, CDR2 YYEEEE. CDR3 sequence: CASSQTGAWQTNTEAFF. CDR3 DNA: TGTGCCAGCAGCCAGACAGGGGCCTGGCAAACTAACACTGAAGCTTTCTTT.

This sequence joins TRBV19 and TRBJ2-4; D ambiguous. This CDR3 has 12 residues. CDR1 and CDR2 from the germline V gene are LNHDA and SQIVND (reference sequence). Trimming took off 1 base at V and 8 bases at J, with 6 bases between the two ends. CDR3 in amino acids: CASSIGGDIQYF. The CDR3 coding sequence is TGTGCCAGTAGTATAGGAGGCGACATTCAGTACTTC.

The table lists this clone with many counts. The CDR3 loop reads CASSPWTGMAAQHF. The CDR3 DNA is TGTGCCAGTAGTCCCTGGACAGGGATGGCAGCCCAGCATTTT. This sequence joins TRBV19 and TRBJ1-5; 8 positions match TRBD1. The CDR3 runs 14 residues. Germline V gene sequence: CDR1 LNHDA, CDR2 SQIVND (reference sequence). Trimming cost V 5 bases and J 11 bases; bases outside gene matches: 11.

This clone has a handful of counts. The chain recombines TRBV9 with TRBJ1-3; 7 nucleotides line up with TRBD1. The V gene's germline CDR1 is SGDLS and CDR2 YYNGEE. The CDR3 consists of 15 residues. V was clipped by 0 bases and J by 4 bases; unmatched bases: 4. The CDR3 spells CASSVGRTGGNTIYF. CDR3 DNA sequence: TGTGCCAGCAGCGTAGGGCGGACAGGAGGAAACACCATATATTTT.

This clone was observed a handful of times. The chain employs TRBV11-2 and TRBJ2-1; TRBD2 matches at 10 bases. This CDR3 contains 16 residues. Germline V gives CDR1 SGHAT, CDR2 FQNNGV. V was clipped by 5 bases and J by 9 bases; unmatched bases: 13. The CDR3 here is CASSLGLAGVGGEQFF. In DNA form, the CDR3 reads TGTGCCAGCAGCCTCGGGCTAGCGGGAGTTGGGGGTGAGCAGTTCTTC.

This chain connects TRBV7-3 to TRBJ2-3, with 7 nucleotides matching TRBD2. Germline trimming cut 5 bases from V and 2 bases from J; bases unmatched to any gene: 7. Germline CDR1 SGHTA, CDR2 FQGTGA. The CDR3 sequence is 15 residues long. CDR3 DNA sequence: TGTGCCAGCAGCAGCACTAGCGAGGACACAGATACGCAGTATTTT. This gives the protein CASSSTSEDTDTQYF.

This clone was counted a few times. The chain links TRBV18 to TRBJ2-7; D is unresolved. V was cut by 0 bases and J by 1 base, with 13 bases left in between. Germline V gives CDR1 KGHSH, CDR2 LQKENI. This CDR3 is 16 amino acids long. This CDR3 reads CASSPPNSPVSYEQYF. CDR3 nucleotide sequence: TGTGCCAGCTCACCACCGAATTCGCCGGTATCCTACGAGCAGTACTTC.